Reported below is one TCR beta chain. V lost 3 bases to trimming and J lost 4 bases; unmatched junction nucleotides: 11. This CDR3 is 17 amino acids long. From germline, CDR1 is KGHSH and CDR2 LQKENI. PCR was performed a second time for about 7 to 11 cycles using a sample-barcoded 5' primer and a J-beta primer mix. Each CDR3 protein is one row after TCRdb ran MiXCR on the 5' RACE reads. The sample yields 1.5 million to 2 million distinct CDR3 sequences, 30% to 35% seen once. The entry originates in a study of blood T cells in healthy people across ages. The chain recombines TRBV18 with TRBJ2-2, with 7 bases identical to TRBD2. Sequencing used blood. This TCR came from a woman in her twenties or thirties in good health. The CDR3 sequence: CASSPLDASGGTGELFF. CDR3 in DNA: TGTGCCAGCTCACCGTTGGACGCCTCGGGGGGCACCGGGGAGCTGTTTTTT.